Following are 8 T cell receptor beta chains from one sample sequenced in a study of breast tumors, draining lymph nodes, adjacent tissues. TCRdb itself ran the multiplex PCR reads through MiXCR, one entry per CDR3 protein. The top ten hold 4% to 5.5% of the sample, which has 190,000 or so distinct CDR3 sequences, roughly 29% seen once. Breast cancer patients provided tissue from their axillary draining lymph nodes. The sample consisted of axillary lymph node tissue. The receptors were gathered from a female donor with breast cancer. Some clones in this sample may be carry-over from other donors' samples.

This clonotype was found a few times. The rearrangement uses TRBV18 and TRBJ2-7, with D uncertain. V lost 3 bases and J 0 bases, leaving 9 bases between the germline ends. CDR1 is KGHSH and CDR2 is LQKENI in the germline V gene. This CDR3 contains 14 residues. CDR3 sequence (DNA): TGTGCCAGCTCACCCCTACTTTCCTCCTACGAGCAGTACTTC. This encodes CASSPLLSSYEQYF.

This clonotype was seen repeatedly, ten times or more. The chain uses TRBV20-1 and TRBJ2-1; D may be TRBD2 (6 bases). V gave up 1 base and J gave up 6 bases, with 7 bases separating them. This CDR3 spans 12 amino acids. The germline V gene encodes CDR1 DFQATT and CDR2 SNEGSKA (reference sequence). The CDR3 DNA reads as TGCAGTGCTAGAGGGGGAGGCAATGAGCAGTTCTTC. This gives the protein CSARGGGNEQFF.

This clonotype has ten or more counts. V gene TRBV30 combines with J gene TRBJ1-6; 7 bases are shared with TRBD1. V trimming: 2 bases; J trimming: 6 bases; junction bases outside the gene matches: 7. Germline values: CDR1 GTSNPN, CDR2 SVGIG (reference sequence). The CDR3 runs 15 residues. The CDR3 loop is CAWSPMTGSNSPLHF. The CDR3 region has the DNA TGTGCCTGGAGTCCGATGACAGGGAGTAATTCACCCCTCCACTTT.

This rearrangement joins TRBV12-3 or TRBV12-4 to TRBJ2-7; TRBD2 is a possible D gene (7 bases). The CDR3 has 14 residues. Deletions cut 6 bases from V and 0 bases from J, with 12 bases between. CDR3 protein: CASSVGGGSYEQYF. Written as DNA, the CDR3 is TGTGCCAGCAGCGTAGGGGGGGGCTCCTACGAGCAGTACTTC.

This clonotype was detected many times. CDR3 sequence (DNA): TGCGCCAGCAGCCTCGACAGTCGGCGGGAGACCCAGTACTTC. This encodes CASSLDSRRETQYF. The V gene is TRBV5-1, the J gene TRBJ2-5; tentative D call: TRBD1 (5 bases). Germline CDR1 is SGHRS and CDR2 is YFSETQ. The V and J ends lost 4 bases and 5 bases respectively, with 15 bases between them. CDR3 length equals 14 residues. Full variable domain (remainder filled in from reference TRBV5-1 and TRBJ2-5): KAGVTQTPRYLIKTRGQQVTLSCSPISGHRSVSWYQQTPGQGLQFLFEYFSETQRNKGNFPGRFSGRQFSNSRSEMNVSTLELGDSALYLCASSLDSRRETQYFGPGTRLLVL.

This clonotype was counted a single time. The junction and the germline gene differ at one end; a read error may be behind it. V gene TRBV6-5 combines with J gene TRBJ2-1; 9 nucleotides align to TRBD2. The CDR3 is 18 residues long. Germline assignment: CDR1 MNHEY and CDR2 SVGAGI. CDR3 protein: CASSHSTLAGSSYNEQFF. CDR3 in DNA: TGTGCCAGCAGTCACTCGACACTAGCGGGTAGCTCCTACAATGAGCAGTTCTTC.

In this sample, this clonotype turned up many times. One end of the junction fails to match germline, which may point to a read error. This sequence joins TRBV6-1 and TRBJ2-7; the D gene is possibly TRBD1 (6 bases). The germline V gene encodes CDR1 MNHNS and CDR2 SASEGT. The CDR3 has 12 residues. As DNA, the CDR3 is TGTGCCAGCGGTGAGGGGGCCTACGAGCAGTACTTC. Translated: CASGEGAYEQYF.

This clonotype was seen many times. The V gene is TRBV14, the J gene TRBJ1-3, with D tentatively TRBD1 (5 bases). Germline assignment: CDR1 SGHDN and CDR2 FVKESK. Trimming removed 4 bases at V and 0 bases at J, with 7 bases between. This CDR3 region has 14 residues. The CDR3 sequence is CASSPGTSGNTIYF. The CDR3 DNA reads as TGTGCCAGCAGCCCGGGGACCTCTGGAAACACCATATATTTT.